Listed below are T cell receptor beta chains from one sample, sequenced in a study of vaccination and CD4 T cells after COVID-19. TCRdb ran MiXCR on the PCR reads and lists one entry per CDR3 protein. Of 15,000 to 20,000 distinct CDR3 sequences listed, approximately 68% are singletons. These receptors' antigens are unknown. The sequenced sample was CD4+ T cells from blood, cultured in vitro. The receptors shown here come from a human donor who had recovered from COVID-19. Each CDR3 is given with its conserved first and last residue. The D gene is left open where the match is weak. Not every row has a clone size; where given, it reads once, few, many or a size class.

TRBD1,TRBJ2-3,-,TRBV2,CASSGQGARTDTQYF
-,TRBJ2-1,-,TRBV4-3,CASSQEFRHEQFF
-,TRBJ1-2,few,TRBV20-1,CSARDPGYGYTF
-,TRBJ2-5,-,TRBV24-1,CATTGSETQYF
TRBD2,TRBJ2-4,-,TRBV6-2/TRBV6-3,CASKGSGRRNIQYF
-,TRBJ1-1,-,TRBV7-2,CASSLAGSMNTEAFF
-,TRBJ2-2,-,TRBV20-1,CSASDRNTGELFF
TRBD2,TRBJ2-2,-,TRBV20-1,CSAPSAGRTGELFF
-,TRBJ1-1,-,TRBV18,CASSPTGRGTEAFF
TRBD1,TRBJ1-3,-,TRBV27,CASSYLGQGGNTIYF
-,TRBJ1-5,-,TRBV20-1,CSAGSPIRGGNQPQHF
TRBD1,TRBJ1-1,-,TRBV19,CASSTRAWDRGNTEAFF
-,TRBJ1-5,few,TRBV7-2,CASSIDRSNQPQHF
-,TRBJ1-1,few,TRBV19,CASSPLPGLGTEAFF
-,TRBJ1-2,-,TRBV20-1,CSARDPGAAPNYGYTF
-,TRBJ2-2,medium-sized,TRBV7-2,CASSPGGHANTGELFF
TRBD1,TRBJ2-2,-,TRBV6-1,CASQTGVNTGELFF
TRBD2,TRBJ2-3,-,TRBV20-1,CSARSLRGAGETDTQYF
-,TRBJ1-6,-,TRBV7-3,CASSLQEGGPLHF
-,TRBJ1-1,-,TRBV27,CASGRLGGAGEAFF
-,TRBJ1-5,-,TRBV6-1,CASTREQGGTPQHF
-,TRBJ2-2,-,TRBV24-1,CATSAGDTTGELFF
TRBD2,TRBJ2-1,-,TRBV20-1,CSADREGHNEQFF
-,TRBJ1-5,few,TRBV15,CATSRVLGGSGQPQHF
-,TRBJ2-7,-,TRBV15,CATSRDWGSYEQYF
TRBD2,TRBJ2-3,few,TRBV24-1,CATSDPLGLAGADTQYF
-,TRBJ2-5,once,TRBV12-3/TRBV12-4,CASSPARFSGAQETQYF
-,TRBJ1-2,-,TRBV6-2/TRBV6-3,CASSYAANYGYTF
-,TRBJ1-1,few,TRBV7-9,CASSSGATPNTEAFF
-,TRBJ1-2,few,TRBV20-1,CSARRHGADGYTF
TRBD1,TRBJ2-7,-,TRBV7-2,CASSLDLLRDRVGSEQYF
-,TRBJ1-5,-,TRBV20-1,CSARGPENQPQHF
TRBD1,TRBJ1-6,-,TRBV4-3,CASSQGIRDREVRSSPLHF
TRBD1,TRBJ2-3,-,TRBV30,CARQGPTDTQYF